This T cell receptor (beta chain) was sequenced for a study of blood T cell repertoires in COVID-19. Germline-derived CDR1 and CDR2 are LGHNA and YSLEER. CDR3 size: 16 residues. V lost 0 bases, J lost 1 base, and 6 bases stayed unmatched. Assignment of participants to cohorts was predicated upon participant-reported clinical history. Symptom resolution, clearance, or two negative PCRs marked donors in Cohort 3 as recovered. Only in-frame clones appear in the TCRdb table, and some are missing; sequencing was by immunoSEQ multiplex PCR. Seen here are roughly 290,000 clones, around nine tenths observed once, and the top ten hold about 1.8%.

The chain uses TRBV4-3 and TRBJ2-7; TRBD2 aligns across 7 bases. The sequenced sample consisted of PBMCs or T cells enriched from blood (not recorded which). The sequence came from a woman aged 40 to 50 who had recovered from COVID-19. CDR3 protein: CASSQDLAGLSYEQYF. CDR3 nucleotides: TGCGCCAGCAGCCAAGATCTCGCGGGACTATCCTACGAGCAGTACTTC.